The clone carrying this T cell receptor beta chain has just one count. What it binds is not known. This sample is drawn from a study of shared clonotypes between healthy human individuals. Study context: Serving as donors were a couple of women and a few men, whose ages spanned 18 to 49. Study outcomes and limitations: In contrast to clonotypes shared by all four donors, non-shared clonotypes had lower generation probabilities.

Several immunoSEQ 96-well plates shared each subset's DNA, each plate a replicate. Per the authors' pipeline: Filtering differed since immunoSEQ provided only junctions, with no quality scores. Clones were read by immunoSEQ multiplex PCR, and TCRdb kept only the in-frame ones, dropping some. That table supplies the V and J calls and clone size; D and trimming were determined from the DNA. Here the sample spans roughly 2 million clones, 90% to 95% being singletons. The sequence derives from a man between 18 and 35 years old in good health. Sequencing input: naive CD4+ T cells sorted from blood. The subset was: CD45RA+ positively selected.

The chain's CDR3 is CASSFGPSGPERGEQFF. The CDR3 DNA sequence: TGCGCCAGCAGCTTCGGGCCTAGCGGTCCGGAACGGGGTGAGCAGTTCTTC. The chain carries TRBV5-1 and TRBJ2-1; the match to TRBD2 covers 7 bases. The V gene's germline CDR1 is SGHRS and CDR2 YFSETQ. Unmatched junction bases numbered 17, after V lost 2 bases and J lost 9 bases. The CDR3 has 17 residues.